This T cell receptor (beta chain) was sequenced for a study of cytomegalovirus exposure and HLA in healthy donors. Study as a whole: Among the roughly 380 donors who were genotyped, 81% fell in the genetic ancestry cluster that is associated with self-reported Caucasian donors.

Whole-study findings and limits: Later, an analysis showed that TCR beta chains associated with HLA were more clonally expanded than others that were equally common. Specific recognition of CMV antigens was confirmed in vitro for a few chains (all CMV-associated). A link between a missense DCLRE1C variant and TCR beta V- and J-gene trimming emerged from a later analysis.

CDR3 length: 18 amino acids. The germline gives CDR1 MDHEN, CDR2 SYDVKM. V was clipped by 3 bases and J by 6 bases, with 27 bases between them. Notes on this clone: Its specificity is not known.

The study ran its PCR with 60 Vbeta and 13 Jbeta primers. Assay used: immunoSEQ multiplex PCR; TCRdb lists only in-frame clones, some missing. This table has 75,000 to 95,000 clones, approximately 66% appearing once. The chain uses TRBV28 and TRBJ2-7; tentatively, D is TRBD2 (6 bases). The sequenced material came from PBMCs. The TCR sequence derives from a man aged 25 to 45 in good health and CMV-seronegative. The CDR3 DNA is TGTGCCAGCAGTTTGGTCAGCCCCCGGTGGGGGGAACGGAGCGAGCAGTACTTC. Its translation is CASSLVSPRWGERSEQYF.